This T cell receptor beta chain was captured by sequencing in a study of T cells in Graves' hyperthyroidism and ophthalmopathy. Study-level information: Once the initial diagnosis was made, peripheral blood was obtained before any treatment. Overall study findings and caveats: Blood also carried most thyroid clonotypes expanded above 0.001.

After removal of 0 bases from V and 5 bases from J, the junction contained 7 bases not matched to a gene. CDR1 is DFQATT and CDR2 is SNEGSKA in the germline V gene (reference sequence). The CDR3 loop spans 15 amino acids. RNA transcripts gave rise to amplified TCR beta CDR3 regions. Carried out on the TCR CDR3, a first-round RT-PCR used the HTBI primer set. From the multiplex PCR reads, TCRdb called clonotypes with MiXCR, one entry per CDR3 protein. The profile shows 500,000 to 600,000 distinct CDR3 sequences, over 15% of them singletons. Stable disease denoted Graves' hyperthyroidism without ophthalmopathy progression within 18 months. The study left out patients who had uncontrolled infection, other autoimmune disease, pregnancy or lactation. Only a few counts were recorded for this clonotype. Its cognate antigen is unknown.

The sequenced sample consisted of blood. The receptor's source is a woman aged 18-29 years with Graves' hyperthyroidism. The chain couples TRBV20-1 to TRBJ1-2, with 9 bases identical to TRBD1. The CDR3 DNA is TGCAGTGCTAGAGATCGAGGAGGACAGGGGTATGGCTACACCTTC. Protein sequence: CSARDRGGQGYGYTF.